A single sample is the source of the 26 T cell receptor beta chains below, sequenced in a study of control samples from healthy donors and cancer patients. Method: immunoSEQ multiplex PCR; TCRdb's copy keeps in-frame clones and lacks some. The data contain roughly 100,000 clones, around 90% of them singletons. The material sequenced was blood. Source of these receptors: a man aged 30 to 39 in good health.

The chain couples TRBV7-3 to TRBJ1-2; D is undetermined. CDR3 length equals 14 residues. Germline CDR1 and CDR2: SGHTA and FQGTGA. V was pared by 6 bases and J by 7 bases, with 18 bases between. The CDR3 loop is CASSSILGSGGYTF. DNA of the CDR3: TGTGCCAGCAGTTCAATTCTTGGATCCGGTGGCTACACCTTC.

V is TRBV24-1 and J is TRBJ2-1; D gene unclear. V lost 4 bases to trimming and J lost 3 bases, with 0 bases between them. CDR1 is KGHDR and CDR2 is SFDVKD in the germline V gene. The CDR3 has 11 amino acids. The CDR3 nucleotides read TGTGCCACCAGTGACTACAATGAGCAGTTCTTC. This sequence encodes CATSDYNEQFF.

The CDR3 bases are TGTGCCAGCAGCCAAGGCAAGGCCGTAGGATCGCAGTATTTT. Translated, it gives CASSQGKAVGSQYF. The chain joins TRBV3-1 (or the pseudogene TRBV3-2) to TRBJ2-3; no clear D gene. This CDR3 comprises 14 residues. Germline V gene lookup returns CDR1 LGHDT and CDR2 YNNKEL (reference sequence). V lost 1 base and J lost 10, with 15 bases in between.

The J gene is TRBJ2-1, the V gene TRBV24-1; TRBD1 aligns across 10 bases. The V gene end was trimmed by 1 base and the J gene end by 6 bases; junction bases not matched to a gene: 11. Per germline, CDR1 KGHDR and CDR2 SFDVKD. There are 18 residues in the CDR3. DNA of the CDR3: TGTGCCACCAGTGATTTTTTGGGGACAGGGGTATCGTCCAATGAGCAGTTCTTC. Translating it yields CATSDFLGTGVSSNEQFF.

This rearrangement joins TRBV20-1 to TRBJ2-2; D is undetermined. Germline values: CDR1 DFQATT, CDR2 SNEGSKA (reference sequence). V lost 5 bases to trimming and J lost 6 bases, with 7 bases between them. The CDR3 is 11 amino acids. CDR3 sequence: CSAGRAGELFF. The DNA for the CDR3 is TGCAGTGCTGGGCGCGCCGGGGAGCTGTTTTTT.

This sequence joins TRBV14 and TRBJ2-1, with D perhaps matching TRBD1 or TRBD2 (5 bases each). The V end lost 2 bases, the J end lost 4 bases, and 15 bases lay between the germline ends. The CDR3 totals 16 residues. The germline gives CDR1 SGHDN, CDR2 FVKESK. The chain's CDR3 is CASSQYGAGLYNEQFF. The CDR3 coding sequence is TGTGCCAGCAGCCAATACGGGGCAGGGCTATACAATGAGCAGTTCTTC.

CDR3 sequence reads: CASRGALMGAFF. The CDR3 nucleotides are TGTGCCAGCAGGGGAGCCTTGATGGGAGCTTTCTTT. V is TRBV6-5 and J is TRBJ1-1; unclear D gene. The CDR3 is 12 amino acids. With 6 bases removed from V and 10 bases from J, the gap between germline ends came to 15 bases. CDR1 MNHEY and CDR2 SVGAGI come from the germline V gene.

The rearrangement joins TRBV5-6 to TRBJ2-7; a possible D gene is TRBD2 (6 bases). The germline V and J ends were trimmed by 8 bases and 2 bases, with 14 bases remaining between them. Germline V gene lookup returns CDR1 SGHDT and CDR2 YYEEEE. This CDR3 has 13 residues. The chain's CDR3 is CARSSRGTYEQYF. The CDR3 bases are TGTGCCAGGAGTTCGCGGGGAACCTACGAGCAGTACTTC. The variable domain in full, with the rest retrieved from reference TRBV5-6 and TRBJ2-7, is DAGVTQSPTHLIKTRGQQVTLRCSPKSGHDTVSWYQQALGQGPQFIFQYYEEEERQRGNFPDRFSGHQFPNYSSELNVNALLLGDSALYLCARSSRGTYEQYFGPGTRLTVT.

V usage is TRBV7-2 and J usage is TRBJ1-1; TRBD1 aligns across 7 bases. J lost 1 base, V lost 5 bases, and 4 bases had no gene match. This CDR3 is built from 14 residues. The germline gives CDR1 SGHTA, CDR2 FQGNSA. Here the CDR3 reads CASSIRQGNTEAFF. CDR3 bases: TGTGCCAGCAGCATCAGACAGGGGAACACTGAAGCTTTCTTT.

CDR3 loop: CASSYRTGHTEAFF. DNA for the CDR3: TGTGCCAGCAGCTACCGGACAGGGCACACTGAAGCTTTCTTT. This chain joins TRBV7-2 and TRBJ1-1, with 8 bases identical to TRBD1. This CDR3 has 14 amino acids. V shed 4 bases and J 3 bases; nucleotides not matched to a gene: 4. Per germline, CDR1 SGHTA and CDR2 FQGNSA.

This chain uses TRBV4-3 with TRBJ2-1; 7 positions match TRBD1. Germline lookup yields CDR1 LGHNA and CDR2 YSLEER. This CDR3 has 15 amino acids. V lost 0 bases, J lost 12 bases, and 11 bases stayed unmatched. The DNA for the CDR3 is TGCGCCAGCAGCCAAGATAGGAGCAGGGGGAGATTGCAGTTCTTC. Residues: CASSQDRSRGRLQFF.

This clone was seen just once. This chain uses TRBV9 with TRBJ2-3, with TRBD2 matching 8 bases. Germline trimming cut 10 bases from V and 0 bases from J; bases unmatched to any gene: 19. Germline V gene sequence: CDR1 SGDLS, CDR2 YYNGEE. This CDR3 contains 18 residues. In DNA form, the CDR3 reads TGTGCCGCACGGGGAGCGGAGACTAGCGAAGCTAGCACAGATACGCAGTATTTT. Protein product: CAARGAETSEASTDTQYF.

This chain connects TRBV15 to TRBJ2-7; D uncertain. The V gene's germline CDR1 is LNHNV and CDR2 YYDKDF (reference sequence). The V and J ends lost 4 bases and 0 bases respectively, with 13 bases between them. The CDR3 runs 15 residues. The CDR3 sequence: CATSKTKQSSYEQYF. CDR3 nucleotides: TGTGCCACCAGCAAAACCAAGCAGAGCTCCTACGAGCAGTACTTC.

The chain links TRBV3-1 (or the pseudogene TRBV3-2) to TRBJ2-1; 14 bases are a match to TRBD2. The CDR3 totals 17 residues. V trimming: 0 bases; J trimming: 9 bases; junction bases outside the gene matches: 7. The germline V gene has CDR1 LGHDT and CDR2 YNNKEL (reference sequence). DNA for the CDR3: TGTGCCAGCAGCCAAGAACGGGGACTAGCGGGGGCGGCTGAGCAGTTCTTC. Translated, it gives CASSQERGLAGAAEQFF.

This chain joins TRBV27 and TRBJ2-2, with D unclear. The CDR3 runs 14 residues. V lost 2 bases to trimming and J lost 4 bases, with 8 bases between them. CDR1 and CDR2 from the germline V gene are MNHEY and SMNVEV (reference sequence). CDR3 nucleotides: TGTGCCAGCAGTTTAGACGGATTCACCGGGGAGCTGTTTTTT. The encoded protein is CASSLDGFTGELFF.

The CDR3 bases are TGTGCCAGTAGTGACAGGGGCAATCAGCCCCAGCATTTT. It yields the protein CASSDRGNQPQHF. The J gene is TRBJ1-5, the V gene TRBV19, with TRBD1 identical over 7 bases. This CDR3 comprises 13 residues. The germline CDR1 and CDR2 sequences are LNHDA and SQIVND (reference sequence). Unmatched junction bases numbered 0, after V lost 5 bases and J lost 2 bases.

V usage is TRBV9 and J usage is TRBJ2-7, with 7 bases lining up with TRBD2. J was trimmed by 3 bases and V by 0 bases; bases with no gene match: 3. The germline V gene has CDR1 SGDLS and CDR2 YYNGEE. The CDR3 has 14 amino acids. CDR3 coding DNA: TGTGCCAGCAGCGTAGCTTCTAGCGGCTACGAGCAGTACTTC. It is translated as CASSVASSGYEQYF.

This clone was observed once. V and J are TRBV9 and TRBJ2-2; 13 bases fit TRBD2. CDR3 length equals 21 residues. The germline CDR1 and CDR2 sequences are SGDLS and YYNGEE. Unmatched junction bases numbered 19, after V lost 0 bases and J lost 8 bases. The CDR3 nucleotides are TGTGCCAGCAGCGTAGATGAGATGGGACTAGCGGGACCAGGCATAATAGGGGAGCTGTTTTTT. Translated: CASSVDEMGLAGPGIIGELFF.

The chain uses TRBV7-3 and TRBJ2-1, with 7 bases that match TRBD2. The V gene end was trimmed by 8 bases and the J gene end by 7 bases; junction bases not matched to a gene: 8. Germline CDR1 SGHTA, CDR2 FQGTGA. The CDR3 sequence is 13 residues long. CDR3 nucleotide sequence: TGTGCCAGCGCGGCTAGCGGAAGAAATGAGCAGTTCTTC. It yields the protein CASAASGRNEQFF.

The CDR3 DNA sequence: TGTGCCAGCAGTTTATCCCCCGGACTAGGCTCTAGCACAGATACGCAGTATTTT. It yields the protein CASSLSPGLGSSTDTQYF. This chain links TRBV28 with TRBJ2-3; TRBD2 aligns across 7 bases. The CDR3 runs 18 residues. Germline CDR1 is MDHEN and CDR2 is SYDVKM. V dropped 1 base and J dropped 0; count of bases not matched to a gene: 10.

CDR3 coding DNA: TGTGCCAGCTCACCAGGGCCGGCCCAAGAGACCCAGTACTTC. Amino acids: CASSPGPAQETQYF. V and J are TRBV18 and TRBJ2-5; unclear D gene. CDR1 is KGHSH, CDR2 LQKENI, per germline. Trimming pared 2 bases from V and 1 base from J, leaving 8 bases between. CDR3 size: 14 residues.

The chain joins TRBV9 to TRBJ1-6; D is unclear. The CDR3 runs to 14 residues. Germline values: CDR1 SGDLS, CDR2 YYNGEE. V lost 4 bases to trimming and J lost 9 bases, with 14 bases between them. The CDR3 bases are TGTGCCAGCAGCCCTGGGCCGACGGGTTCACCCCTCCACTTT. It yields the protein CASSPGPTGSPLHF.

This clone was observed a single time. The J gene is TRBJ2-1, the V gene TRBV5-6; TRBD2 aligns across 7 bases. The CDR3 length is 15 residues. The ends lost 7 bases at V and 7 bases at J; junction bases unmatched: 14. The germline CDR1 and CDR2 sequences are SGHDT and YYEEEE. The CDR3 DNA is TGTGCCAGCGGGTCATTACTAGCGCCTAGAAATGAGCAGTTCTTC. It specifies CASGSLLAPRNEQFF.

The rearrangement uses TRBV6-1 and TRBJ2-3; the match to TRBD2 covers 9 bases. Germline CDR1 MNHNS, CDR2 SASEGT. The CDR3 consists of 15 residues. The ends lost 0 bases at V and 4 bases at J; junction bases unmatched: 2. The CDR3 here is CASSEASGSPDTQYF. For the CDR3, the DNA is TGTGCCAGCAGTGAAGCTAGCGGGAGCCCAGATACGCAGTATTTT.

The chain recombines TRBV7-3 with TRBJ1-1; 9 bases align to TRBD1. The length of the CDR3 is 18 residues. The germline V gene encodes CDR1 SGHTA and CDR2 FQGTGA. V lost 5 bases and J lost 6; bases outside the gene matches: 19. The CDR3 region is CASSPKGQGAGSGSEAFF. The CDR3 region has the DNA TGTGCCAGCAGCCCCAAGGGACAGGGAGCAGGAAGTGGCTCTGAAGCTTTCTTT.

The chain has TRBV3-1 (or the pseudogene TRBV3-2) and TRBJ2-5; no definite D call. V lost 1 base and J lost 5, with 5 bases in between. CDR1 and CDR2 (germline): LGHDT, YNNKEL (reference sequence). This CDR3 has 12 amino acids. The CDR3 protein is CASSQGWETQYF. The CDR3 nucleotides are TGTGCCAGCAGCCAAGGGTGGGAGACCCAGTACTTC.